This entry is about one T cell receptor (beta chain). Sequencing used immunoSEQ multiplex PCR; TCRdb keeps in-frame clones, though not all of them. The sample contains approximately 210,000 clones, approximately 80% of which appear only once. This record belongs to a study of blood T cell repertoires in COVID-19. Study-wide background: Sources were T cells, B-cell-depleted T cells, or PBMCs; the material itself was cDNA or gDNA.

Germline loops: CDR1 SGDLS, CDR2 YYNGEE. The length of the CDR3 is 15 residues. V lost 0 bases and J lost 7, with 14 bases in between. Cohorts were assigned according to the clinical history that participants reported. Recovered participants had two consecutive negative NP/OP PCR tests, healthcare professional clearance, or symptom resolution. Specimen: PBMCs or T cells enriched from blood (not recorded which). The chain couples TRBV9 to TRBJ2-1; D is possibly TRBD2 (7 bases). This clonotype was sampled from a man aged 35 to 55 who had recovered from COVID-19. CDR3 residues: CASSVGGGASNEQFF. The DNA of the CDR3 is TGTGCCAGCAGCGTAGGAGGGGGGGCTAGTAATGAGCAGTTCTTC.